This T cell receptor (beta chain) comes out of a study (dated by TCRdb to 2016 to 2017). A few counts support this clonotype. The antigen it recognizes is unknown. Per-base qualities were not stored, and no clone one base away is much larger. Receptor amplification or capture employed RT-PCR. TCRdb records Illumina MiSeq as the sequencer. TCRdb's own reprocessing of the public reads used fastp at Q25 and MiXCR and kept productive beta chains. Here each entry gathers all rows of one CDR3 protein and keeps the most common genes and DNA. This sample holds more than 600,000 distinct CDR3 sequences; around 14% were observed only once. Just over 3.5% of the sample is in the top ten clones. The cysteine opens and the phenylalanine closes a CDR3 of 16 amino acids. Of the read, only the CDR3 DNA is kept; its 48 bases are in frame from base 1. CDR1 and CDR2 are read off the germline V gene (reference sequence) as LGHDT and YNNKEL. Trimming leaves V shorter by 3 bases and J shorter by 5 bases, with the junction holding 12 bases beyond the gene matches.

The V and J genes are TRBV3-1 and TRBJ1-2; 7 bases in the junction line up with TRBD1. The sequenced material came from memory CD4+ T cells from blood. The TCR originated in a female donor in good health, serving as a healthy control. This receptor has the CDR3 CASSHSSLGTAYGYTF. The nucleotide sequence is TGTGCCAGCAGCCATAGCTCCCTCGGGACAGCTTATGGCTACACCTTC. The entire variable domain, with the stretches around the CDR3 drawn from the reference TRBV3-1 and TRBJ1-2 proteins, is DTAVSQTPKYLVTQMGNDKSIKCEQNLGHDTMYWYKQDSKKFLKIMFSYNNKELIINETVPNRFSPKSPDKAHLNLHINSLELGDSAVYFCASSHSSLGTAYGYTFGSGTRLTVV.